The 4 T cell receptor beta chains below come from one sample, sequenced in a study of early T cells in non-severe SARS-CoV-2 infection. TCRdb ran MiXCR on the 5' RACE reads and lists one entry per CDR3 protein. The top ten clones hold under 15% of a sample with 50,000 to 60,000 distinct CDR3 sequences, roughly 9.6% of them seen once. Sequencing used whole blood. All receptors derive from an adult who was a healthcare worker with PCR-confirmed SARS-CoV-2 infection or an uninfected control (not recorded which).

This clonotype has ten or more counts. The chain links TRBV11-2 to TRBJ2-7, with TRBD1 identical over 7 bases. From germline, CDR1 is SGHAT and CDR2 FQNNGV. CDR3 length: 13 amino acids. After removal of 5 bases from V and 4 bases from J, the junction contained 5 bases not matched to a gene. The CDR3 reads CASSPGQLYEQYF. The CDR3 region has the DNA TGTGCCAGCAGCCCGGGACAGCTTTACGAGCAGTACTTC. Variable domain in full (rest from reference TRBV11-2 and TRBJ2-7): EAGVAQSPRYKIIEKRQSVAFWCNPISGHATLYWYQQILGQGPKLLIQFQNNGVVDDSQLPKDRFSAERLKGVDSTLKIQPAKLEDSAVYLCASSPGQLYEQYFGPGTRLTVT.

This clonotype was recorded a few times. The chain links TRBV29-1 to TRBJ1-4; D remains unclear. Germline CDR1 is SQVTM and CDR2 is ANQGSEA. The CDR3 covers 12 residues. V was cut by 7 bases and J by 7 bases, with 13 bases left in between. CDR3 nucleotides: TGCAGCGCACTGGCACTACCTGAAAAACTGTTTTTT. This codes for CSALALPEKLFF. Full variable domain (rest looked up from reference TRBV29-1 and TRBJ1-4): SAVISQKPSRDICQRGTSLTIQCQVDSQVTMMFWYRQQPGQSLTLIATANQGSEATYESGFVIDKFPISRPNLTFSTLTVSNMSPEDSSIYLCSALALPEKLFFGSGTQLSVL.

This clonotype was seen at least ten times. This rearrangement joins TRBV6-5 to TRBJ1-5; no clear D gene. V shed 6 bases and J shed 9 bases, with 15 bases lying between them. The CDR3 totals 13 residues. The germline V gene has CDR1 MNHEY and CDR2 SVGAGI. The CDR3, as DNA: TGTGCCAGCAGACTGGACGAGGCCGCGCCCCAGCATTTT. This sequence encodes CASRLDEAAPQHF.

The table lists this clonotype with a few counts. The V and J genes are TRBV28 and TRBJ1-5, with TRBD1 as a possible D gene (6 bases). Germline V gives CDR1 MDHEN, CDR2 SYDVKM. The CDR3 is 15 residues long. Trimming removed 3 bases from V and 4 bases from J, with 13 bases in between. The DNA of the CDR3 is TGTGCCAGCAGTTTCCCACAGGGTCCAAATCAGCCCCAGCATTTT. Protein: CASSFPQGPNQPQHF.